A single sample gave rise to the 8 T cell receptor beta chains below, sequenced in a study of T cells expressing NK-cell markers. TCRdb reprocessed the 5' RACE reads and reports one entry per CDR3 protein, with no DNA. The table lists about 460,000 distinct CDR3 sequences. Specimen: blood T cells: a sorted CD56 or NKG2C T cell subset, CD4+ or CD8+ T cells, or bulk PBMC T cells (not recorded which). Receptors were obtained from a woman between 50 and 59 years old in good health.

The genes are TRBV18 and TRBJ2-5; checking the TCRdb D call of TRBD1 is not possible without DNA. In germline, CDR1 is KGHSH, CDR2 LQKENI. The CDR3 has 16 amino acids. CDR3 in amino acids: CASSPPARAKLETQYF. Complete variable domain (other parts from reference TRBV18 and TRBJ2-5): NAGVMQNPRHLVRRRGQEARLRCSPMKGHSHVYWYRQLPEEGLKFMVYLQKENIIDESGMPKERFSAEFPKEGPSILRIQQVVRGDSAAYFCASSPPARAKLETQYFGPGTRLLVL.

The chain employs TRBV24-1 and TRBJ2-3; TCRdb's D call, TRBD2, is unchecked because there is no DNA. Germline CDR1 is KGHDR and CDR2 is SFDVKD. The CDR3 loop spans 13 amino acids. CDR3 amino acids: CATSPHSGDTQYF.

The chain is built from TRBV2 and TRBJ1-5; no DNA is available, so the TRBD1 call from TCRdb remains unchecked. This CDR3 contains 14 residues. Germline values: CDR1 SNHLY, CDR2 FYNNEI. The chain's CDR3 is CASSEDRVGQPQHF.

The rearrangement joins TRBV24-1 to TRBJ1-1; absent DNA, TCRdb's TRBD1 call cannot be checked. The CDR3 is 12 amino acids. CDR1 and CDR2 from the germline V gene are KGHDR and SFDVKD. CDR3 sequence reads: CATSDPGSEAFF.

The V and J genes are TRBV20-1 and TRBJ1-1. The CDR3 totals 14 residues. CDR1 is DFQATT, CDR2 SNEGSKA, per germline (reference sequence). CDR3 amino acids: CSAAGGSTNTEAFF.

CDR3 sequence: CSAQGGGTDTQYF. The V gene is TRBV20-1, the J gene TRBJ2-3; TCRdb's assignment of TRBD2 cannot be checked, as there is no DNA. Germline CDR1 reads DFQATT; CDR2 reads SNEGSKA (reference sequence). This CDR3 spans 13 amino acids.

The chain has TRBV15 and TRBJ2-6. The CDR3 is 15 residues long. Germline-derived CDR1 and CDR2 are LNHNV and YYDKDF (reference sequence). The CDR3 loop is CATSRAGSGANVLTF.

The CDR3 sequence is CASSDPRGPTEAFF. V and J are TRBV7-8 and TRBJ1-1; absent DNA, TCRdb's TRBD1 call cannot be checked. This CDR3 has 14 amino acids. Per germline, CDR1 SGHVS and CDR2 FQNEAQ.